This TCR beta chain is from a study of T-cell memory formation after mild COVID-19. The wider study: Largely, the TCR clusters proved donor specific.

TCRdb re-derived calls from the 5' RACE reads in MiXCR, one entry per CDR3 protein. The sample records 390,000 or so distinct CDR3 sequences, approximately 15% being singletons. Germline V gives CDR1 SGHRS, CDR2 YFSETQ. V lost 6 bases, J lost 0 bases, and 10 bases stayed unmatched. The CDR3 runs to 17 residues. This clonotype came up a few times. V usage is TRBV5-1 and J usage is TRBJ2-3; 10 bases line up with TRBD2. The sample was PBMCs or a T cell subset sorted from them (not recorded which). The receptor's source is a man aged 18 to 29 who had mild COVID-19 (a few samples of this study predate the infection). Cell type and time point are not known. The DNA for the CDR3 is TGCGCCAGCACCCTTCCTAGCGGGGGAGACAGCACAGATACGCAGTATTTT. It specifies CASTLPSGGDSTDTQYF.